This paragraph covers one T cell receptor beta chain sequence. No cognate antigen has been identified for it. Qualities for individual bases were not recorded, and no much larger clone is one base off. Distinct nucleotide sequences in the sample also encode this CDR3. TCR CDR3 regions were amplified from genomic DNA by multiplex PCR using the deep immunoSEQ assay. Genomic DNA extracted from each cell subset was distributed evenly over all wells of several immunoSEQ 96-well plates, and each plate served as one replicate. Each replicate PCR for sorted subsets received approximately 200 ng genomic DNA, equal to about 30,000 T cell genomes. The purified libraries were quantified using a Qubit 3.0 fluorometer, sized with a Bioanalyzer 2100, and then quantified again using the KAPA Library Quantification kit. Every immunoSEQ 96-well plate was sequenced on a dedicated single-read 150-cycle Illumina NextSeq 550 flow cell. The original pipeline was this. The immunoSEQ output contained only junctional sequences without quality scores, so filtering could not match that applied to full-length reads. To assign V/J genes and CDR3, sequences were annotated against IMGT germline references using PyIR, a Python wrapper for IgBLAST v1.9. Reads were removed for weak V/J assignments (E-value above 1e-6), missing CDR3, stop codons, out-of-frame junctions, or ambiguous translated residues. V3J clonotypes were defined as sequences sharing an identical inferred V gene, J gene, and CDR3 amino acid sequence. Percentage overlap between repertoires was computed as shared unique clonotypes divided by the size of the smaller repertoire. RTK rarefaction, the Chao1 estimator, and Recon v2.1 estimates of unobserved clonotypes were used to assess repertoire richness. Generation probabilities were computed with OLGA for all TCRbeta clonotypes obtained by the gDNA method from several donors. What TCRdb holds here is the immuneACCESS table cut down to in-frame rearrangements. Part of the clones is not present; checked against another copy, under half of the missing clones reflect an unresolved V gene, and the others are unexplained. V and J calls and clone size are those listed in that table; D and trimming were worked out from the DNA. In all, the sample holds approximately 2.5 million clones, and just over 90% of those were seen once. The ten largest account for under 0.15% of the sample.

This entry is derived from a study of shared clonotypes between healthy human individuals (dated by TCRdb to 2018 to 2020). Regarding the complete study: The cohort included three men and two women between 18 and 49 years of age. Per donor, three plates each were used for CD4 naive and CD4 memory, two for CD8 naive, and one for CD8 memory. To estimate repertoire size and how much clonotype sharing occurs between individuals, the study deeply sequenced the blood TCR repertoires of about five healthy adults. Different laboratories and diverse techniques were used to prepare libraries and sequence TCR repertoires, to increase sequencing depth and limit assay-specific biases. Between about 0.85 and 10 billion PBMCs per donor were obtained by leukapheresis.

The donors were healthy, HIV-negative adults who had no recently reported acute infections or vaccinations. Every donor was a Caucasian adult living in Nashville, Tennessee, USA. Magnetic negative selection was used to enrich CD4+ T cells, after which naive cells were positively selected on CD45RA and the negative fraction became the memory subset. Blood was obtained by leukapheresis, after which PBMCs were separated by Ficoll-Histopaque density gradient centrifugation and cryopreserved in liquid nitrogen vapor phase. Purity and quantity of every magnetically sorted T cell population were checked by analytical flow cytometry. Each sorted fraction had its genomic DNA isolated and then quantified by UV absorbance on a Nanodrop 2000c. The research as a whole found: Only blood was sampled, and tissue TCR repertoires likely differ from those in blood. Because the study included only a small number of donors, the genetic and exposure-history diversity represented was limited. Compared with non-shared clonotypes, the clonotypes found in all four sorted-subset donors had higher generation probabilities. Pairwise subsampling led to the expectation that sequencing depth would affect the degree of clonotype sharing among donors. Across a handful of donors, approximately 5% of naive CD4, roughly 3.5% of naive CD8, 2% to 2.5% of memory CD4, and approximately 0.42% of memory CD8 clonotypes were shared. Larger estimated clonotype richness was generally found for naive subsets than for memory subsets. Even with the large sequencing depth, rarefaction of the sorted-subset datasets indicated that sequencing was incomplete.

Including cysteine and phenylalanine, the CDR3 has 15 amino acids. Kept here is only the CDR3 DNA, which spans 45 bases and is read in frame from base 1. The germline V end is reduced by 0 bases and the J end by 4 bases; junction bases left unmatched: 3. The germline V gene gives CDR1 as KGHSH and CDR2 as LQKENI. The source of this sequence is a young man in good health. Recombination connected TRBV18 to TRBJ2-7; TRBD2 aligns with 10 central bases. The source material was naive CD4+ T cells sorted from blood. The intended sense of this specimen's cell subset or site label: CD45RA+ positively selected. The bases are TGTGCCAGCTCACCACCGGCTAGCGGGAGTTACGAGCAGTACTTC. Translated, it gives CASSPPASGSYEQYF.